This TCR beta chain was found in a study of identical twins. Study outcomes and limitations: The study found weaker excess twin sharing in beta out-of-frame sequences. It was cross-sectional statistical analysis, not following the same donors, that the conclusions relied on.

The V segment lost 4 bases and the J segment 8 bases; nucleotides outside the gene matches: 5. CDR1 is LNHNV, CDR2 YYDKDF, per germline (reference sequence). The CDR3 consists of 13 residues. This clonotype was seen more than once but under ten times. The antigen is not known. One entry per CDR3 protein, called by TCRdb with MiXCR from the 5' RACE reads. This repertoire shows about 240,000 distinct CDR3 sequences, 9.5% to 15% found once; its top ten account for roughly 3.7%. The same data also contributed to another study, on yellow fever vaccine responses in identical twins.

The rearrangement links TRBV15 to TRBJ1-1, with 9 bases fitting TRBD1. The sample was memory (CD45RO+) T cells sorted from blood. The sequence derives from a woman aged 18-30 years in good health. The CDR3: CATSIRTGVEAFF. CDR3 nucleotides: TGTGCCACCAGCATCCGGACAGGGGTCGAAGCTTTCTTT.